The entry that follows covers one T cell receptor (beta chain) sequence. This sample is part of a study of blood T cell repertoires in COVID-19. Across the whole study: The United States, Italy and Spain supplied acute and convalescent COVID-19 samples. T cells, B-cell-depleted T cells, or PBMCs supplied cDNA or gDNA.

Sequencing used immunoSEQ multiplex PCR; TCRdb keeps in-frame clones, though not all of them. The sample yields approximately 300,000 clones, under 90% seen once. Germline values: CDR1 MGHRA, CDR2 YSYEKL. There are 15 residues in the CDR3. V lost 2 bases, J lost 6 bases, and 6 bases stayed unmatched. Source material: PBMCs or T cells enriched from blood (not recorded which). The source is a woman aged 30 to 39 who had recovered from COVID-19. This sequence joins TRBV4-1 and TRBJ2-7, with 11 nucleotides matching TRBD2. The CDR3 DNA sequence: TGCGCCAGCAGCCAAACTAGCGGGAGTTCCCGCGAGCAGTACTTC. Its translation: CASSQTSGSSREQYF.